One sample yielded the 9 T cell receptor beta chains listed below, sequenced in a study of T cell responses to AZD1222 COVID-19 vaccine. The repertoire was sequenced with immunoSEQ multiplex PCR; TCRdb's copy has only in-frame clones and lacks some. The sample yields about 110,000 clones, roughly 92% seen once. Material: peripheral blood, obtained on day 0 of AZD1222 vaccination. The receptors come from an adult in good health.

DNA of the CDR3: TGTGCCAGCAGCCAGAGGAGGGGGAGGTACGAGCAGTACTTC. Translated, it gives CASSQRRGRYEQYF. J is TRBJ2-7 and V is TRBV3-1 (or the pseudogene TRBV3-2), with D possibly called TRBD1 or TRBD2 (6 bases each). The CDR3 is made up of 14 amino acids. The V and J ends lost 3 bases and 4 bases respectively, with 13 bases between them. The germline CDR1 and CDR2 sequences are LGHDT and YNNKEL (reference sequence).

The J gene is TRBJ2-1, the V gene TRBV21-1. TRBV21-1 is designated a pseudogene. The CDR3 length is 14 residues. The CDR3 DNA sequence: TGTGCCAGCAGCACTTCGGGACCCAGCAATGAGCAGTTCTTC. It encodes CASSTSGPSNEQFF.

The gene calls are TRBV7-9 and TRBJ1-1; 8 bases are a match to TRBD1. The germline V gene has CDR1 SEHNR and CDR2 FQNEAQ (reference sequence). This CDR3 is built from 15 residues. With 5 bases clipped from V and 1 base from J, the junction kept 6 bases outside the gene matches. CDR3 amino acids: CASSILTGGNTEAFF. DNA of the CDR3: TGTGCCAGCAGCATTCTCACAGGGGGGAACACTGAAGCTTTCTTT.

J is TRBJ2-1 and V is TRBV5-4; D is possibly TRBD2 (5 bases). The CDR3 spans 13 residues. The V end was cut by 3 bases, the J end by 11 bases, with 15 bases between. The germline V gene encodes CDR1 SGHNT and CDR2 YYREEE (reference sequence). CDR3 DNA: TGTGCCAGCAGCTCCGGGGAACTCAAGAAGCAGTTCTTC. It codes for CASSSGELKKQFF.

The chain is built from TRBV4-1 and TRBJ1-1, with 9 bases fitting TRBD1. The CDR3 is made up of 15 amino acids. V gave up 0 bases and J gave up 5 bases; unmatched junction bases: 4. Germline-derived CDR1 and CDR2 are MGHRA and YSYEKL. CDR3 nucleotide sequence: TGCGCCAGCAGCCAAGACGCGGGACAGGGTACTGAAGCTTTCTTT. It codes for CASSQDAGQGTEAFF.

The chain employs TRBV4-1 and TRBJ1-3; D remains ambiguous. The CDR3 has 17 amino acids. The germline V and J ends were trimmed by 0 bases and 0 bases, with 12 bases remaining between them. Germline values: CDR1 MGHRA, CDR2 YSYEKL. CDR3 nucleotides: TGCGCCAGCAGCCAAGAAGGCCGATCGAACTCTGGAAACACCATATATTTT. Protein sequence: CASSQEGRSNSGNTIYF.

The J gene is TRBJ1-3, the V gene TRBV2; D unresolved. This CDR3 comprises 11 residues. Germline-derived CDR1 and CDR2 are SNHLY and FYNNEI. Trimming left V 3 bases short and J 10 bases short, with 7 bases between. CDR3 bases: TGTGCCAGCAGTGAGCCTCGAACCATATATTTT. Protein sequence: CASSEPRTIYF.

This clone came up once. V and J are TRBV12-3 or TRBV12-4 and TRBJ2-7; D is undetermined. The V end was cut by 4 bases, the J end by 2 bases, with 3 bases between. This CDR3 is 11 amino acids long. The CDR3 loop reads CASSSPYEQYF. The CDR3 DNA reads as TGTGCCAGCAGTTCCCCCTACGAGCAGTACTTC.

CDR3 protein: CASSGTSGGNIQYF. DNA of the CDR3: TGCGCCAGCAGCGGGACTAGCGGGGGGAACATTCAGTACTTC. This sequence joins TRBV5-1 and TRBJ2-4; the match to TRBD2 covers 15 bases. This CDR3 spans 14 amino acids. Germline V gives CDR1 SGHRS, CDR2 YFSETQ. Losses at the gene ends were 4 bases for V and 7 bases for J; bases not matched to a gene: 0.